The clone carrying this TCR beta chain was recorded a few times. The data originate from a study of T-cell reconstitution after alpha-beta-depleted transplantation in children. Unique molecular identifiers were built into the TCRbeta library. From the PCR reads, TCRdb called clonotypes with MiXCR, one entry per CDR3 protein. Of approximately 640,000 distinct CDR3 sequences listed, roughly 17% were seen once; the top ten hold about 1.1%. CDR1 is MNHNS and CDR2 is SASEGT in the germline V gene. The V end lost 4 bases, the J end lost 0 bases, and 9 bases lay between the germline ends. The CDR3 is 15 residues long.

Source: PBMCs from the stem cell graft donor, taken from the stem cell graft. This clonotype originated in a human donor who donated a stem cell graft to a child with acute myeloid leukemia. The chain is built from TRBV6-1 and TRBJ2-2; D is unclear. The CDR3 protein is CASSVRVPNTGELFF. The CDR3 DNA reads as TGTGCCAGCAGTGTTCGCGTTCCGAACACCGGGGAGCTGTTTTTT.